What follows are 24 T cell receptor beta chains derived from one specimen sequenced in a study of untreated major depressive disorder. Points from the study as a whole: TRBV05-01 (Vbeta 5.1) usage was higher in CD4+ T cells of depressed patients than controls.

What these receptors recognize is not known. Produced via immunoSEQ multiplex PCR; TCRdb's table is partial and in-frame only. The profile covers roughly 25,000 clones, with 91% appearing a single time and around 0.78% taken by the ten largest. The sequenced sample consisted of CD4+ T cells from PBMCs. These receptors all come from a woman in her 30s with major depressive disorder.

The rearrangement links TRBV4-1 to TRBJ1-2, with D possibly matching TRBD1 (6 bases). The ends were cut back, 0 bases at V and 3 bases at J, with 26 bases in the middle. CDR3 size: 20 residues. Per the germline V gene, CDR1 is MGHRA and CDR2 is YSYEKL. The CDR3 protein is CASSQEDILYGGGRYYGYTF. Written as DNA, the CDR3 is TGCGCCAGCAGCCAAGAGGATATTTTGTATGGAGGGGGACGCTACTATGGCTACACCTTC.

The chain employs TRBV7-9 and TRBJ2-5; D may be TRBD2 (6 bases). V lost 7 bases to trimming and J lost 5 bases, with 17 bases between them. The germline V gene encodes CDR1 SEHNR and CDR2 FQNEAQ (reference sequence). This CDR3 spans 14 amino acids. The CDR3 DNA follows: TGTGCCAGCAACGGAGGGCAGGTGGAGGAGACCCAGTACTTC. This translates into CASNGGQVEETQYF. Together with reference TRBV7-9 and TRBJ2-5, the CDR3 gives the full variable domain: DTGVSQNPRHKITKRGQNVTFRCDPISEHNRLYWYRQTLGQGPEFLTYFQNEAQLEKSRLLSDRFSAERPKGSFSTLEIQRTEQGDSAMYLCASNGGQVEETQYFGPGTRLLVL.

The V gene is TRBV7-3, the J gene TRBJ2-1, with 13 positions matching TRBD2. Germline trimming cut 4 bases from V and 9 bases from J; bases unmatched to any gene: 6. Germline V gene data show CDR1 as SGHTA and CDR2 as FQGTGA. The CDR3 has 15 residues. The CDR3 bases are TGTGCCAGCAGCTCCACCGGACTAGCGGGAGTTGAGCAGTTCTTC. This gives the protein CASSSTGLAGVEQFF.

This clone was recorded a few times. This chain links TRBV5-1 with TRBJ1-1; tentative D call: TRBD1 (5 bases). V shed 4 bases and J shed 0 bases, with 7 bases lying between them. The CDR3 runs to 13 residues. Germline values: CDR1 SGHRS, CDR2 YFSETQ. The chain's CDR3 is CASSEGMNTEAFF. The CDR3 DNA is TGCGCCAGCAGCGAGGGGATGAACACTGAAGCTTTCTTT.

The V gene is TRBV9, the J gene TRBJ2-3; TRBD2 matches 8 bases. V lost 0 bases and J lost 6; bases outside the gene matches: 15. The CDR3 totals 18 residues. Germline lookup yields CDR1 SGDLS and CDR2 YYNGEE. DNA for the CDR3: TGTGCCAGCAGCGTAGCTGTTCCAGCGGGAGTCTCGAGGGATACGCAGTATTTT. Residues: CASSVAVPAGVSRDTQYF.

This rearrangement joins TRBV9 to TRBJ2-5; no definite D call. This CDR3 spans 15 amino acids. V lost 0 bases to trimming and J lost 0 bases, with 9 bases between them. Germline values: CDR1 SGDLS, CDR2 YYNGEE. Here the CDR3 reads CASSVVGSYQETQYF. In DNA form, the CDR3 reads TGTGCCAGCAGCGTAGTTGGCTCGTACCAAGAGACCCAGTACTTC.

J is TRBJ2-1 and V is TRBV2; 10 nucleotides line up with TRBD2. The CDR3 extends over 14 amino acids. From germline, CDR1 is SNHLY and CDR2 FYNNEI. The junction had 6 bases not matched to a gene; V was cut back by 9 bases and J by 4 bases. The chain's CDR3 is CASSLAGGYNEQFF. As DNA, the CDR3 is TGTGCCAGTTCGTTAGCGGGGGGTTACAATGAGCAGTTCTTC.

The rearrangement links TRBV5-1 to TRBJ2-7; TRBD2 might be the D (6 bases). The germline CDR1 and CDR2 sequences are SGHRS and YFSETQ. The CDR3 length is 15 residues. V lost 2 bases and J 5 bases, leaving 17 bases between the germline ends. This CDR3 is CASSLSAAGGNEQYF. The DNA of the CDR3 is TGCGCCAGCAGCTTATCAGCCGCCGGAGGGAACGAGCAGTACTTC.

This chain links TRBV7-2 with TRBJ1-2; D possibly corresponds to TRBD1 (5 bases). The V and J ends lost 5 bases and 3 bases respectively, with 13 bases between them. There are 14 residues in the CDR3. CDR1 is SGHTA, CDR2 FQGNSA, per germline. For the CDR3, the DNA is TGTGCCAGCAGCGCCCCGGCAGGGTACTATGGCTACACCTTC. Its protein is CASSAPAGYYGYTF.

The chain has TRBV5-6 and TRBJ1-2, with a possible D match to TRBD1 (6 bases). This CDR3 has 16 amino acids. The germline V gene encodes CDR1 SGHDT and CDR2 YYEEEE. Trimming removed 0 bases from V and 7 bases from J, with 19 bases in between. The CDR3 coding sequence is TGTGCCAGCAGCTTGGTACCCGGGGGGCGCAGGCCTGGCTACACCTTC. This codes for CASSLVPGGRRPGYTF.

The chain has TRBV4-2 and TRBJ2-1, with 10 bases aligning to TRBD2. Germline V gene sequence: CDR1 LGHNA, CDR2 YNFKEQ. Trimming took 0 bases from V and 2 from J; bases not matched to a gene: 4. This CDR3 contains 17 residues. The CDR3 DNA reads as TGTGCCAGCAGCCAAGATCCTAGCGGGGGCCCCTACAATGAGCAGTTCTTC. This sequence encodes CASSQDPSGGPYNEQFF.

This CDR3 reads CASSGQNYNEQFF. CDR3 in DNA: TGTGCCAGTAGCGGACAGAACTACAATGAGCAGTTCTTC. This chain joins TRBV19 and TRBJ2-1, with a weak D call TRBD1 (6 bases). Trimming stripped 6 bases from V and 3 bases from J, with 9 bases between. Germline-derived CDR1 and CDR2 are LNHDA and SQIVND (reference sequence). The CDR3 has 13 amino acids.

This clone was seen once. The V gene is TRBV13, the J gene TRBJ2-7, with unresolved D. V was trimmed by 5 bases and J by 6 bases, leaving 8 bases between them. Germline loops: CDR1 PRHDT, CDR2 FYEKMQ (reference sequence). There are 11 residues in the CDR3. The DNA of the CDR3 is TGTGCCAGCAGCCTGTGGTCCGAGCAGTACTTC. Protein product: CASSLWSEQYF.

The chain uses TRBV29-1 and TRBJ1-2; D is perhaps TRBD1 (5 bases). The CDR3 loop spans 13 amino acids. V was cut by 4 bases and J by 4 bases, with 13 bases left in between. Per the germline V gene, CDR1 is SQVTM and CDR2 is ANQGSEA. DNA of the CDR3: TGCAGCGTTGTCCCATGGGGGACCTATGGCTACACCTTC. As protein: CSVVPWGTYGYTF.

The V and J genes are TRBV27 and TRBJ2-5; TRBD2 agrees at 7 bases. V was clipped by 5 bases and J by 2 bases; unmatched bases: 8. This CDR3 has 15 amino acids. CDR1 MNHEY and CDR2 SMNVEV come from the germline V gene (reference sequence). The CDR3 DNA sequence: TGTGCCAGCAGTAGGAGACTAGCAGGTCAAGAGACCCAGTACTTC. It encodes CASSRRLAGQETQYF.

The V call is TRBV7-6, the J call TRBJ2-7; TRBD1 matches at 9 bases. Trimming removed 5 bases from V and 4 bases from J; junction bases left unmatched: 6. Per germline, CDR1 SGHVS and CDR2 FNYEAQ. This CDR3 is 14 amino acids long. The CDR3 loop is CASSLGTGWYEQYF. For the CDR3, the DNA is TGTGCCAGCAGCCTAGGGACAGGGTGGTACGAGCAGTACTTC.

The CDR3 sequence is CASSHLTGNTEAFF. Here the CDR3 DNA reads TGTGCCAGCAGCCACCTCACAGGGAACACTGAAGCTTTCTTT. This rearrangement joins TRBV14 to TRBJ1-1; possible D gene TRBD1, 5 bases. Germline CDR1 SGHDN, CDR2 FVKESK. The CDR3 sequence is 14 residues long. V shed 3 bases and J shed 1 base, with 9 bases lying between them.

This rearrangement joins TRBV7-2 to TRBJ2-3, with a possible D match to TRBD2 (6 bases). Germline assignment: CDR1 SGHTA and CDR2 FQGNSA. Trimming pared 5 bases from V and 8 bases from J, leaving 14 bases between. This CDR3 contains 13 residues. CDR3 sequence reads: CASSPRWGGTQYF. CDR3 in DNA: TGTGCCAGCAGCCCGAGGTGGGGAGGTACGCAGTATTTT.

The CDR3 sequence is CASSLVIYEQYF. The DNA of the CDR3 is TGTGCCAGCAGCTTAGTCATCTACGAGCAGTACTTC. V and J are TRBV7-8 and TRBJ2-7; the D is unclear. Trimming removed 1 base at V and 3 bases at J, with 4 bases between. This CDR3 has 12 amino acids. CDR1 and CDR2 from the germline V gene are SGHVS and FQNEAQ. Complete variable domain (other parts from reference TRBV7-8 and TRBJ2-7): GAGVSQSPRYKVAKRGQDVALRCDPISGHVSLFWYQQALGQGPEFLTYFQNEAQLDKSGLPSDRFFAERPEGSVSTLKIQRTQQEDSAVYLCASSLVIYEQYFGPGTRLTVT.

The chain links TRBV6-1 to TRBJ2-1; 9 nucleotides match TRBD2. Germline V gives CDR1 MNHNS, CDR2 SASEGT. The CDR3 totals 14 residues. Germline trimming cut 8 bases from V and 7 bases from J; bases unmatched to any gene: 9. CDR3: CASLIAGVGNEQFF. For the CDR3, the DNA is TGTGCCAGCCTTATAGCGGGAGTGGGGAATGAGCAGTTCTTC.

The chain links TRBV29-1 to TRBJ1-1; D is perhaps TRBD1 (5 bases). Germline CDR1 and CDR2: SQVTM and ANQGSEA. CDR3 length: 13 amino acids. V was trimmed by 3 bases and J by 0 bases, leaving 8 bases between them. The CDR3 loop is CSVELGVNTEAFF. CDR3 DNA sequence: TGCAGCGTTGAGCTAGGGGTGAACACTGAAGCTTTCTTT.

This clone came up once. The chain employs TRBV11-2 and TRBJ1-1, with D uncertain. Germline CDR1 is SGHAT and CDR2 is FQNNGV. CDR3 size: 15 residues. Trimming pared 2 bases from V and 9 bases from J, leaving 19 bases between. The CDR3 DNA reads as TGTGCCAGCAGCTTATCACTCTTTTTTGAGGGAAAAGCTTTCTTT. Its translation is CASSLSLFFEGKAFF.

The chain links TRBV9 to TRBJ1-1; D gene uncertain. CDR1 SGDLS and CDR2 YYNGEE come from the germline V gene. The CDR3 sequence is 15 residues long. The V end was cut by 0 bases, the J end by 0 bases, with 9 bases between. The CDR3 protein is CASSVGVGLNTEAFF. DNA for the CDR3: TGTGCCAGCAGCGTAGGAGTAGGTTTGAACACTGAAGCTTTCTTT.

This rearrangement joins TRBV2 to TRBJ2-2, with D hard to call. Germline V CDR1 and CDR2: SNHLY, FYNNEI. The V end was cut by 5 bases, the J end by 3 bases, with 10 bases between. CDR3 length equals 14 residues. The DNA for the CDR3 is TGTGCCAGCAGTCTAGGAACAGACACCGGGGAGCTGTTTTTT. It is translated as CASSLGTDTGELFF. Full variable domain (rest looked up from reference TRBV2 and TRBJ2-2): EPEVTQTPSHQVTQMGQEVILRCVPISNHLYFYWYRQILGQKVEFLVSFYNNEISEKSEIFDDQFSVERPDGSNFTLKIRSTKLEDSAMYFCASSLGTDTGELFFGEGSRLTVL.